This record concerns one T cell receptor (beta chain) sequence. Its antigen is not known. CDR3 length: 17 residues. The germline V gene encodes CDR1 LGHNA and CDR2 YNFKEQ. Trimming cost V 0 bases and J 2 bases, with 15 bases left between them. These data originate in a study of T cells after yellow fever vaccination. Notes on the study in general: The study re-detected most primary-vaccination clones after the booster (96% CD4, approximately 88% CD8). Highly abundant clonotypes carried over from the bulk population could end up in FACS-sorted repertoires as contaminants. A faster peak, day 5 versus 15, was reached by the weaker secondary response.

Template switching by 5'RACE produced TCR cDNA, adding a universal primer site and UMIs. TCRdb called the 5' RACE reads again in MiXCR, with one record for every CDR3 protein. This repertoire shows some 110,000 distinct CDR3 sequences, approximately 7.1% found once; its top ten account for approximately 2.7%. The chain combines TRBV4-2 with TRBJ2-3; D might be TRBD2 (5 bases). The starting material was CD4+ T cells sorted from PBMCs, obtained roughly 47 days after the first yellow fever vaccination. The TCR was taken from a young man who received the YFV17D yellow fever vaccine. DNA for the CDR3: TGTGCCAGCAGCCAAGATATCCTAGCCGAATACACAGATACGCAGTATTTT. Translating it yields CASSQDILAEYTDTQYF.